The 26 T cell receptor beta chains below were found in one sample sequenced in a study of blood T cell repertoires in COVID-19. This table comes from immunoSEQ multiplex PCR, and its TCRdb copy is limited to in-frame clones, with some not included. The sample carries 200,000 to 250,000 clones, roughly four fifths recorded once. The sequenced sample consisted of PBMCs or T cells enriched from blood (not recorded which). These receptor sequences come from a man in his forties who had recovered from COVID-19.

This clone was recorded a few times. The chain combines TRBV29-1 with TRBJ1-4; D is possibly TRBD1 (6 bases). Germline V gene data show CDR1 as SQVTM and CDR2 as ANQGSEA. The CDR3 is made up of 14 amino acids. V was trimmed by 7 bases and J by 2 bases, leaving 14 bases between them. This CDR3 is CSGVQGTTNEKLFF. CDR3 bases: TGCAGCGGCGTCCAGGGGACCACTAATGAAAAACTGTTTTTT.

In its sample, this clone was seen once. The chain links TRBV12-5 to TRBJ2-3; D is unclear. V gave up 7 bases and J gave up 6 bases, with 11 bases separating them. Germline-derived CDR1 and CDR2 are LGHNT and FRNRAP. The CDR3 covers 12 residues. The CDR3 region is CASALGSDTQYF. CDR3 nucleotide sequence: TGTGCTAGTGCTCTAGGTTCTGATACGCAGTATTTT. Combining the CDR3 with reference TRBV12-5 and TRBJ2-3 gives the whole variable domain DARVTQTPRHKVTEMGQEVTMRCQPILGHNTVFWYRQTMMQGLELLAYFRNRAPLDDSGMPKDRFSAEMPDATLATLKIQPSEPRDSAVYFCASALGSDTQYFGPGTRLTVL.

V is TRBV30 and J is TRBJ2-3, with 7 positions matching TRBD2. The trim removed 1 base at V and 0 bases at J, leaving 4 bases unmatched. Germline CDR1 and CDR2: GTSNPN and SVGIG (reference sequence). The length of the CDR3 is 15 residues. CDR3 in amino acids: CAWSDLGRSTDTQYF. The DNA of the CDR3 is TGTGCCTGGAGTGATCTCGGGAGGAGCACAGATACGCAGTATTTT.

This rearrangement joins TRBV27 to TRBJ2-7; TRBD1 agrees at 8 bases. Trimming removed 6 bases from V and 7 bases from J; junction bases left unmatched: 11. The CDR3 totals 14 residues. CDR1 and CDR2 from the germline V gene are MNHEY and SMNVEV (reference sequence). CDR3 coding DNA: TGTGCCAGCAGAAGGCAGGGGGCATCGGGAGAGCAGTACTTC. This sequence encodes CASRRQGASGEQYF.

This chain links TRBV7-2 with TRBJ2-1, with TRBD2 matching over 7 bases. The CDR3 runs to 15 residues. Germline V gene data show CDR1 as SGHTA and CDR2 as FQGNSA. Trimming took 1 base from V and 6 from J; bases not matched to a gene: 6. The CDR3 DNA is TGTGCCAGCAGCTTAGGGACTAGATTTTCCAATGAGCAGTTCTTC. As protein: CASSLGTRFSNEQFF.

The chain joins TRBV3-1 (or the pseudogene TRBV3-2) to TRBJ1-2, with 7 bases that match TRBD1. The CDR3 length is 14 residues. V shed 3 bases and J 7 bases; nucleotides not matched to a gene: 8. Germline-derived CDR1 and CDR2 are LGHDT and YNNKEL (reference sequence). The CDR3 is CASSQGNRGSGYTF. Here the CDR3 DNA reads TGTGCCAGCAGCCAGGGAAACAGGGGTAGTGGCTACACCTTC.

The count of this clone is one. The chain couples TRBV15 to TRBJ2-7; D possibly corresponds to TRBD2 (7 bases). V lost 6 bases and J lost 7, with 19 bases in between. CDR1 is LNHNV, CDR2 YYDKDF, per germline (reference sequence). This CDR3 contains 14 residues. This chain's CDR3 is CATSPFRGAGEQYF. CDR3 in DNA: TGTGCCACCAGTCCTTTCCGGGGGGCTGGGGAGCAGTACTTC.

The chain combines TRBV5-1 with TRBJ1-4; weak D call: TRBD1 (5 bases). Per germline, CDR1 SGHRS and CDR2 YFSETQ. V was shortened by 4 bases and J by 5 bases, with 15 bases between the two germline ends. The CDR3 loop spans 15 amino acids. This CDR3 is CASSLDSVNNEKLFF. CDR3 sequence (DNA): TGCGCCAGCAGCCTAGACAGCGTGAACAATGAAAAACTGTTTTTT.

The CDR3 DNA sequence: TGTGCCAGCAGCGCGTGGGGGGGCAACACCGGGGAGCTGTTTTTT. As protein: CASSAWGGNTGELFF. The chain combines TRBV9 with TRBJ2-2; possible D gene TRBD2, 7 bases. The CDR3 totals 15 residues. CDR1 and CDR2 (germline): SGDLS, YYNGEE. The V gene lost 3 bases and the J gene lost 2 bases, with 11 bases spanning the gap. The whole variable domain, filled in from reference TRBV9 and TRBJ2-2, reads DSGVTQTPKHLITATGQRVTLRCSPRSGDLSVYWYQQSLDQGLQFLIQYYNGEERAKGNILERFSAQQFPDLHSELNLSSLELGDSALYFCASSAWGGNTGELFFGEGSRLTVL.

This rearrangement joins TRBV5-1 to TRBJ2-5, with D possibly being TRBD1 (6 bases). In germline, CDR1 is SGHRS, CDR2 YFSETQ. The CDR3 has 16 residues. The germline V and J ends were trimmed by 4 bases and 5 bases, with 21 bases remaining between them. DNA for the CDR3: TGCGCCAGCAGCAAATCCTCAGGGGTCCTGGGGGAGACCCAGTACTTC. Protein sequence: CASSKSSGVLGETQYF.

The V and J genes are TRBV5-1 and TRBJ2-3; 7 bases match TRBD1. The CDR3 loop spans 10 amino acids. Germline values: CDR1 SGHRS, CDR2 YFSETQ. Trimming took 7 bases from V and 13 from J; bases not matched to a gene: 6. CDR3 DNA: TGCGCCAGCGAGGGAACAGGGGAGTATTTT. Translating it yields CASEGTGEYF.

The rearrangement uses TRBV1 and TRBJ2-1; the tabulated D call, TRBD1, remains unverified against the DNA. TRBV1 is reported as a pseudogene. This CDR3 region has 16 residues. The CDR3 DNA reads TGCACCAGCAGCCAAGATTCAGGGCTGGGGTACAGTGAGCAGTTCTTC. It encodes CTSSQDSGLGYSEQFF.

Only a few counts were recorded for this clone. The chain joins TRBV4-1 to TRBJ2-7; 8 nucleotides line up with TRBD1. J gave up 5 bases and V 1 base, and 10 bases lay outside the gene matches. Germline V gives CDR1 MGHRA, CDR2 YSYEKL. The CDR3 length is 16 residues. CDR3 residues: CASSQVRTGNSNEQYF. DNA of the CDR3: TGCGCCAGCAGCCAAGTAAGGACAGGGAATTCCAACGAGCAGTACTTC.

This clone was recorded only once. The chain links TRBV6-5 to TRBJ1-2, with D possibly being TRBD1 (5 bases). Between the trimmed V and J ends, which lost 4 bases and 8 bases, there was a span of 11 bases. The germline V gene has CDR1 MNHEY and CDR2 SVGAGI. CDR3 length: 12 residues. CDR3 amino acids: CASSSGKGGYTF. CDR3 nucleotide sequence: TGTGCCAGCAGTTCAGGGAAAGGCGGCTACACCTTC.

V is TRBV18 and J is TRBJ1-1; 9 bases align to TRBD1. The V gene's germline CDR1 is KGHSH and CDR2 LQKENI. The CDR3 sequence is 18 residues long. Germline trimming cut 3 bases from V and 2 bases from J; bases unmatched to any gene: 13. CDR3: CASSPLTGGGRDNTEAFF. Here the CDR3 DNA reads TGTGCCAGCTCACCTCTGACAGGGGGAGGTAGAGACAACACTGAAGCTTTCTTT.

This rearrangement joins TRBV5-1 to TRBJ2-7; D is perhaps TRBD1 (6 bases). Trimming pared 0 bases from V and 4 bases from J, leaving 14 bases between. The CDR3 contains 15 residues. The germline gives CDR1 SGHRS, CDR2 YFSETQ. CDR3 protein: CASSLAWGRGYEQYF. The CDR3 DNA reads as TGCGCCAGCAGCTTGGCCTGGGGGCGCGGTTACGAGCAGTACTTC.

The chain is built from TRBV2 and TRBJ1-5; D may be TRBD1 (5 bases). The CDR3 contains 13 residues. Looked up from germline, CDR1 is SNHLY and CDR2 is FYNNEI. The ends were cut back, 3 bases at V and 7 bases at J, with 10 bases in the middle. The DNA for the CDR3 is TGTGCCAGCAGTGACAGGGTATACCAGCCCCAGCATTTT. Encoded protein: CASSDRVYQPQHF.

V is TRBV11-2 and J is TRBJ2-1; TRBD1 is a possible D gene (5 bases). V lost 4 bases to trimming and J lost 6 bases, with 28 bases between them. The germline CDR1 and CDR2 sequences are SGHAT and FQNNGV. The CDR3 is made up of 19 amino acids. This chain's CDR3 is CASSSPRSWGQRGLNEQFF. The CDR3 nucleotides read TGTGCCAGCAGCTCTCCACGGAGTTGGGGCCAGCGAGGCCTCAATGAGCAGTTCTTC.

This chain connects TRBV4-1 to TRBJ2-6; the D is unclear. Germline assignment: CDR1 MGHRA and CDR2 YSYEKL. Deletions cut 1 base from V and 0 bases from J, with 10 bases between. The CDR3 sequence is 17 residues long. The CDR3 DNA is TGCGCCAGCAGCCAAGGACCAGGTATCTCTGGGGCCAACGTCCTGACTTTC. Its translation: CASSQGPGISGANVLTF.

V usage is TRBV12-3 or TRBV12-4 and J usage is TRBJ2-1; D ambiguous. The CDR3 consists of 11 residues. V lost 7 bases, J lost 12 bases, and 13 bases lay in between. CDR3 coding DNA: TGTGCCAGCACTGACCACTACCGGCAGTTCTTC. Residues: CASTDHYRQFF.

This rearrangement joins TRBV27 to TRBJ2-6; D is unresolved. V was shortened by 2 bases and J by 6 bases, with 11 bases between the two germline ends. Germline V gives CDR1 MNHEY, CDR2 SMNVEV (reference sequence). The CDR3 loop spans 15 amino acids. Here the CDR3 reads CASSLRQVAANVLTF. The CDR3 nucleotides are TGTGCCAGCAGTTTACGGCAGGTCGCGGCCAACGTCCTGACTTTC.

This clone was seen only once. The chain carries TRBV5-1 and TRBJ2-3; no reliable D call. V lost 0 bases to trimming and J lost 3 bases, with 11 bases between them. CDR1 and CDR2 (germline): SGHRS, YFSETQ. This CDR3 spans 15 amino acids. CDR3: CASSLALERTDTQYF. The CDR3 bases are TGCGCCAGCAGCTTGGCGCTAGAAAGGACAGATACGCAGTATTTT.

This clone appeared a few times. V usage is TRBV19 and J usage is TRBJ1-5, with 9 bases that match TRBD1. This CDR3 has 14 amino acids. The V and J ends lost 6 bases and 4 bases, in that order; junction bases with no gene match: 4. The germline V gene encodes CDR1 LNHDA and CDR2 SQIVND (reference sequence). The CDR3 DNA sequence: TGTGCCAGTAGAAGAGGACAGGGGAATCAGCCCCAGCATTTT. Translation gives CASRRGQGNQPQHF.

The chain has TRBV14 and TRBJ2-7; TRBD2 agrees at 9 bases. The CDR3 has 14 residues. Germline loops: CDR1 SGHDN, CDR2 FVKESK. J lost 2 bases, V lost 5 bases, and 4 bases had no gene match. CDR3 amino acids: CASSSLAGTYEQYF. The CDR3 DNA is TGTGCCAGCAGCAGCCTAGCGGGGACCTACGAGCAGTACTTC.

In this sample, this clone turned up a few times. V gene TRBV4-1 combines with J gene TRBJ2-5; 14 bases map to TRBD2. The CDR3 loop spans 19 amino acids. The V segment lost 4 bases and the J segment 1 base; nucleotides outside the gene matches: 11. CDR1 and CDR2 (germline): MGHRA, YSYEKL. CDR3: CASSRTNRLAGGFQETQYF. The CDR3 DNA follows: TGCGCCAGCAGCCGCACTAACAGACTAGCGGGGGGGTTCCAAGAGACCCAGTACTTC.

This sequence joins TRBV7-6 and TRBJ1-3, with 7 bases lining up with TRBD1. Germline V lookup: CDR1 SGHVS, CDR2 FNYEAQ. The CDR3 spans 15 residues. V was clipped by 1 base and J by 4 bases; unmatched bases: 4. CDR3 sequence reads: CASSLGTGHGNTIYF. CDR3 coding DNA: TGTGCCAGCAGCTTAGGGACAGGTCACGGAAACACCATATATTTT.